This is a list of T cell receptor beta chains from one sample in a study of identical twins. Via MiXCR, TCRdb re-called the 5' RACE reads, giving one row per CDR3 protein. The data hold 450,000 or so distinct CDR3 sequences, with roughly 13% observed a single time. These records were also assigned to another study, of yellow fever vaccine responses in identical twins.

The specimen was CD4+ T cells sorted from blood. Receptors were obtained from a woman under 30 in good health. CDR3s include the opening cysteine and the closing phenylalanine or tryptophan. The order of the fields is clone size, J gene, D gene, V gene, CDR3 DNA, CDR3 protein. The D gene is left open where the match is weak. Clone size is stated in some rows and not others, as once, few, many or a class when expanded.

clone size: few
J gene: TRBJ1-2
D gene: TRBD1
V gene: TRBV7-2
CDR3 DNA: TGTGCCAGCAGCCCTACCCGGGACAGACATGGCTACACCTTC
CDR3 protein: CASSPTRDRHGYTF

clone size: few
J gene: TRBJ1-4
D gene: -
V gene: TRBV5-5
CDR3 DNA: TGTGCCAGCAGGGACCAGGGTAAGAATGAAAAACTGTTTTTT
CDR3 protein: CASRDQGKNEKLFF

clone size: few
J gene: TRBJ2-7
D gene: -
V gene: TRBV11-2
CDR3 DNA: TGTGCCAGCAGCTTAGACCGGAGAGACGAGCAGTACTTC
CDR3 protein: CASSLDRRDEQYF

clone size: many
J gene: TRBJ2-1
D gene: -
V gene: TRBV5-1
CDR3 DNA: TGCGCCAGCAGCAGGTACGGTAATGAGCAGTTCTTC
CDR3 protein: CASSRYGNEQFF

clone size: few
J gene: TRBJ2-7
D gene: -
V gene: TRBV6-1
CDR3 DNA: TGTGCCAGCAGAGACACCTTCAGCCGCTACGAGCAGTACTTC
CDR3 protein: CASRDTFSRYEQYF

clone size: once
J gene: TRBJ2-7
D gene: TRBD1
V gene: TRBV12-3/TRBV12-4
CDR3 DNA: TGTGCCGGCAGTGGGACAGGTTACGAGCAGTACTTC
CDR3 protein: CAGSGTGYEQYF

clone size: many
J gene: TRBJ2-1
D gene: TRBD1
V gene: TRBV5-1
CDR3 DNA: TGCGCCAGCAGCTTTATTCCGGGGACAGGATTAAATGAGCAGTTCTTC
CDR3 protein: CASSFIPGTGLNEQFF

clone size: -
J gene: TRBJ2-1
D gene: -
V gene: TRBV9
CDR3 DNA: TGTGCCAGCAGCGTAGTCGACAGGTTTCGTGTTGAGCAGTTCTTC
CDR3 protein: CASSVVDRFRVEQFF

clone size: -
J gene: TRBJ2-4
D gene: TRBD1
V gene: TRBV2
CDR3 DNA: TGTGCCAGCAGTGGGACAGGGCAACTAGCCAAAAACATTCAGTACTTC
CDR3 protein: CASSGTGQLAKNIQYF

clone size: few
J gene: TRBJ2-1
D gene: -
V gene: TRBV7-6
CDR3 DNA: TGTGCCAGCAGCTTAGGAGACCGCTCCCCTTCTGCGGAGCAGTTCTTC
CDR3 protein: CASSLGDRSPSAEQFF

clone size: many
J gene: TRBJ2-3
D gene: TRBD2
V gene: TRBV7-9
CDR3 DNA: TGTGCCAGCAGCTACGGACTAGATACAGATACGCAGTATTTT
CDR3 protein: CASSYGLDTDTQYF

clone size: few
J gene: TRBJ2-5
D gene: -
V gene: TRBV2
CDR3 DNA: TGTGCCAGCAAGCCTAGTCGAGAGACCCAGTACTTC
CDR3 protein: CASKPSRETQYF

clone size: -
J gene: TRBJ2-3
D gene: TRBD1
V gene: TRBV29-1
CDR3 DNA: TGCAGCGTTGAATCGGCGGACAGGGGTGCAGATACGCAGTATTTT
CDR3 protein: CSVESADRGADTQYF

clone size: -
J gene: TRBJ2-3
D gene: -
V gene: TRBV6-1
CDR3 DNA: TGTGCCAGCAGTGGGTATAGCACAGATACGCAGTATTTT
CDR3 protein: CASSGYSTDTQYF

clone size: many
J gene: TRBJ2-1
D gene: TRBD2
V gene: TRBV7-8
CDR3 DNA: TGTGCCAGCAGCCAAATAGCGGGAGGGCCCTCCTACAATGAGCAGTTCTTC
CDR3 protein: CASSQIAGGPSYNEQFF

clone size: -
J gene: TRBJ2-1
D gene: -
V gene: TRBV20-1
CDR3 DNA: TGCAGTGCGGACACCCCCAAATCCATCTCCTACAATGAGCAGTTCTTC
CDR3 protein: CSADTPKSISYNEQFF

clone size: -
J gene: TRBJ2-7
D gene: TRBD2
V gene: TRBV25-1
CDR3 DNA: TGTGCCAGCTTTAGCGGGCACTCCTACGAGCAGTACTTC
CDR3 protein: CASFSGHSYEQYF

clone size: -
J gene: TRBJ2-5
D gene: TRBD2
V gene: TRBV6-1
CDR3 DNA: TGTGCCAGCGGAGGCGGACTAGCGGGGGAGACCCAGTACTTC
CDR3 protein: CASGGGLAGETQYF

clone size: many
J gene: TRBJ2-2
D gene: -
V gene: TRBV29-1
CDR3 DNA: TGCAGCGTTTTACAGGGCTCTGGGGAGCTGTTTTTT
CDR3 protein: CSVLQGSGELFF

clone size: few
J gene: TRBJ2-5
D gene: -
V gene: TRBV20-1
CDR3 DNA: TGCAGTGCTAGAGGGCCAGGTTTACAAGAGACCCAGTACTTC
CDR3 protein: CSARGPGLQETQYF

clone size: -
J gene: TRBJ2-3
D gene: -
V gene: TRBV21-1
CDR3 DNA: TGTGCCAGCAGCTCGAATGAAGAAGGAGATACGCAGTATTTT
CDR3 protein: CASSSNEEGDTQYF

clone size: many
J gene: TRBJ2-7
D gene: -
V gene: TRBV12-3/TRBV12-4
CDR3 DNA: TGTGCCAGCAGGAAACAGAGCTCCTACGAGCAGTACTTC
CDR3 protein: CASRKQSSYEQYF

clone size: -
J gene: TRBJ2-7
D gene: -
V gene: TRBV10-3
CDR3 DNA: TGTGCCATCAGTGAGTCTGGCGAATCCTACGAGCAGTACTTC
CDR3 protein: CAISESGESYEQYF

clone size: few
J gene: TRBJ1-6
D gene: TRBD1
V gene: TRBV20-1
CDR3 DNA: TGCAGTGCCTTGACCGGGACAGGATCGTTCTCCCTCCACTTT
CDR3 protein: CSALTGTGSFSLHF